The clone carrying this T cell receptor beta chain was recorded at least ten times. The CDR3 is 15 amino acids. Unmatched junction bases numbered 1, after V lost 3 bases and J lost 5 bases. For TCRbeta, the library was prepared with unique molecular identifiers. TCRdb passed the PCR reads through MiXCR, listing each CDR3 protein once. This sample has 250,000 to 350,000 distinct CDR3 sequences, with approximately 9.8% found just once. This entry comes from a study of T-cell reconstitution after alpha-beta-depleted transplantation in children. This TCR derives from a human donor who donated a stem cell graft to a child with SCID. The V and J genes are TRBV12-3 or TRBV12-4 and TRBJ2-3, with 14 bases lining up with TRBD2. Sequenced material: PBMCs from the stem cell graft donor, taken from the stem cell graft. The CDR3 coding sequence is TGTGCCAGCAGTTTGACTAGCGGGGGGGGAGATACGCAGTATTTT. Its protein is CASSLTSGGGDTQYF.